The 9 T cell receptor beta chains reported below all come from one sample, sequenced in a study of PD-1 blockade in classical Hodgkin lymphoma. Produced via immunoSEQ multiplex PCR; TCRdb's table is partial and in-frame only. This table has about 92,000 clones, approximately 83% appearing once. Time point meaning: cycle 4 day 1 (C4D1), after less than 7 weeks of nivolumab. Each of the patients experienced relapse following autologous stem cell transplantation, and their brentuximab vedotin exposure differed. Sequenced material: peripheral blood mononuclear cells (PBMCs), taken before the fourth cycle of nivolumab. These receptors were taken from a human donor with classical Hodgkin lymphoma.

This clone was observed once. This rearrangement joins TRBV5-1 to TRBJ1-1; D is undetermined. V lost 4 bases and J lost 3, with 13 bases in between. CDR1 is SGHRS, CDR2 YFSETQ, per germline. The CDR3 is 14 amino acids. Written as DNA, the CDR3 is TGCGCCAGCAGCGCCTTGGGGTATGACACTGAAGCTTTCTTT. Amino acid sequence: CASSALGYDTEAFF.

The genes are TRBV2 and TRBJ1-1; a possible D gene is TRBD1 (6 bases). With 8 bases removed from V and 5 bases from J, the gap between germline ends came to 9 bases. The CDR3 length is 11 residues. Germline assignment: CDR1 SNHLY and CDR2 FYNNEI. CDR3 DNA: TGTGCCAGCTCAGGGGAGACTGAAGCTTTCTTT. Translation: CASSGETEAFF. The full variable domain, completed using reference TRBV2 and TRBJ1-1, is EPEVTQTPSHQVTQMGQEVILRCVPISNHLYFYWYRQILGQKVEFLVSFYNNEISEKSEIFDDQFSVERPDGSNFTLKIRSTKLEDSAMYFCASSGETEAFFGQGTRLTVV.

The chain has TRBV2 and TRBJ2-6; D is perhaps TRBD2 (7 bases). Trimming shortened V by 3 bases and J by 2 bases, and 14 bases separated the two germline ends. The CDR3 contains 17 residues. Germline lookup yields CDR1 SNHLY and CDR2 FYNNEI. The CDR3 coding sequence is TGTGCCAGCAGTGACCCGGGCGGGGGCACTGGGGCCAACGTCCTGACTTTC. This sequence encodes CASSDPGGGTGANVLTF. Drawing the rest from reference TRBV2 and TRBJ2-6, the complete variable domain is EPEVTQTPSHQVTQMGQEVILRCVPISNHLYFYWYRQILGQKVEFLVSFYNNEISEKSEIFDDQFSVERPDGSNFTLKIRSTKLEDSAMYFCASSDPGGGTGANVLTFGAGSRLTVL.

This rearrangement joins TRBV5-4 to TRBJ2-1; no firm D call. The CDR3 extends over 15 amino acids. The V end lost 0 bases, the J end lost 6 bases, and 13 bases lay between the germline ends. Germline V gives CDR1 SGHNT, CDR2 YYREEE (reference sequence). Here the CDR3 reads CASSLGAGRSNEQFF. The CDR3 nucleotides read TGTGCCAGCAGCTTGGGTGCCGGGCGATCCAATGAGCAGTTCTTC.

This chain joins TRBV6-5 and TRBJ2-1, with D perhaps matching TRBD2 (5 bases). The germline V gene encodes CDR1 MNHEY and CDR2 SVGAGI. The length of the CDR3 is 12 residues. Trimming shortened V by 5 bases and J by 10 bases, and 12 bases separated the two germline ends. CDR3 bases: TGTGCCAGCAGTGCAGGATCGGGAGAGCAGTTCTTC. Amino acids: CASSAGSGEQFF.

V and J are TRBV19 and TRBJ2-2, with 8 positions matching TRBD2. This CDR3 contains 15 residues. Germline lookup yields CDR1 LNHDA and CDR2 SQIVND (reference sequence). V lost 6 bases and J lost 5; bases outside the gene matches: 8. CDR3: CASRPGLGRTGELFF. For the CDR3, the DNA is TGTGCCAGTAGGCCGGGACTAGGTCGGACCGGGGAGCTGTTTTTT.

The rearrangement joins TRBV12-1 to TRBJ2-3. TRBV12-1 has pseudogene status. The CDR3 has 18 amino acids. The chain's CDR3 is CASSFKAYNSTSTDTQYF. Here the CDR3 DNA reads TGTGCCAGCAGCTTTAAGGCGTACAACTCTACTAGCACAGATACGCAGTATTTT.

CDR3 sequence reads: CASSSRPAPGETQYF. The CDR3 nucleotides read TGTGCCAGCAGCTCAAGGCCCGCCCCAGGAGAGACCCAGTACTTC. This chain joins TRBV28 and TRBJ2-5; D unclear. CDR3 size: 15 residues. V shed 6 bases and J shed 4 bases, with 18 bases lying between them. The germline V gene has CDR1 MDHEN and CDR2 SYDVKM.

The rearrangement uses TRBV6-6 and TRBJ1-1; no reliable D call. Trimming removed 2 bases at V and 7 bases at J, with 14 bases between. This CDR3 contains 14 residues. Germline V gene data show CDR1 as MNHNY and CDR2 as SVGAGI (reference sequence). CDR3 region: CASSYSLVEVEAFF. As DNA, the CDR3 is TGTGCCAGCAGTTACAGCTTAGTGGAGGTTGAAGCTTTCTTT.